The source of this T cell receptor (beta chain) is a study of cytomegalovirus exposure and HLA in healthy donors. There was no recording of CMV serostatus for this donor. The PCR ran on 60 Vbeta and 13 Jbeta primers. Sequencing used immunoSEQ multiplex PCR; TCRdb keeps in-frame clones, though not all of them. The table records 100,000 or so clones, just under 75% of them present only once. This clone was found a few times. The TCR comes from a human donor in good health. Sequencing was carried out using PBMCs.

The chain's CDR3 is CASSEDEGSSTEAFF. The CDR3, as DNA: TGTGCCAGCAGTGAAGATGAGGGCTCGTCCACTGAAGCTTTCTTT. The J gene is TRBJ1-1, the V gene TRBV6-1, with D hard to call. Trimming removed 1 base from V and 4 bases from J, with 13 bases in between. Looked up from germline, CDR1 is MNHNS and CDR2 is SASEGT. The CDR3 is 15 residues long.